This T cell receptor (beta chain) was obtained from a study of vaccination and CD4 T cells after COVID-19. About the study: SARS-CoV-2 positivity in convalescent patients was established by nasal swab PCR; several had mild and one severe disease. Samples were taken after vaccination, a median of approximately 72 days after dose two, with a range of 14 to 241.

Trimming cost V 5 bases and J 4 bases, with 3 bases left between them. Germline CDR1 is SGHTA and CDR2 is FQGNSA. The CDR3 covers 12 residues. Regarding treatment: approximately 10-day PBMC culture with coronavirus spike peptide pools or control peptides (ViraFEST assay). Once peptide pools had expanded antigen-specific T cells, ViraFEST sequenced TCRs. A word on this clonotype: Its antigen is unidentified.

Oncomine TCR Beta short-read sequencing was applied to DNA from cultured CD4+ T cells. In TCRdb, the PCR reads were re-called with MiXCR into one record per CDR3 protein. The sample lists 13,000 or so distinct CDR3 sequences; roughly 53% were seen once. V usage is TRBV7-2 and J usage is TRBJ1-6; unclear D gene. This receptor was identified in a human donor who had recovered from COVID-19. Source material: CD4+ T cells from blood, cultured in vitro. CDR3 bases: TGTGCCAGCAGCACGTATAATTCACCCCTCCACTTT. It codes for CASSTYNSPLHF.